Below are 14 T cell receptor beta chains sequenced from a single sample in a study of T cells of healthy individuals. TCRdb itself ran the 5' RACE reads through MiXCR, one entry per CDR3 protein. Seen here are 60,000 to 80,000 distinct CDR3 sequences, 15% to 20% observed once, and the top ten hold approximately 4.8%. The receptors derive from a human donor in good health.

This chain uses TRBV4-2 with TRBJ2-2; D might be TRBD2 (6 bases). The CDR3 runs 15 residues. The V end was cut by 4 bases, the J end by 6 bases, with 15 bases between. The germline CDR1 and CDR2 sequences are LGHNA and YNFKEQ. The CDR3 loop is CASSLGRPGAGELFF. CDR3 DNA: TGTGCCAGCAGCCTTGGGAGGCCGGGGGCCGGGGAGCTGTTTTTT.

This chain links TRBV6-2 or TRBV6-3 with TRBJ2-5, with D unresolved. The CDR3 runs to 12 residues. Trimming removed 6 bases at V and 1 base at J, with 6 bases between. Germline CDR1 and CDR2: MNHEY and SVGEGT. In DNA form, the CDR3 reads TGTGCCAGCAGGGCCTTCCAAGAGACCCAGTACTTC. This encodes CASRAFQETQYF.

This clonotype has just a few counts. The rearrangement joins TRBV13 to TRBJ2-7; possible D gene TRBD2, 6 bases. The CDR3 has 15 residues. The germline V gene encodes CDR1 PRHDT and CDR2 FYEKMQ (reference sequence). V lost 3 bases, J lost 6 bases, and 18 bases lay in between. CDR3 protein: CASSFPLGGTSEQYF. CDR3 DNA: TGTGCCAGCAGCTTTCCCCTCGGGGGAACTTCCGAGCAGTACTTC.

This clonotype occurred many times. The V gene is TRBV20-1, the J gene TRBJ2-7; D is possibly TRBD2 (7 bases). Trimming left V 3 bases short and J 7 bases short, with 13 bases between. Germline V lookup: CDR1 DFQATT, CDR2 SNEGSKA (reference sequence). The CDR3 contains 12 residues. The CDR3, as DNA: TGCAGTGCTAGTTGGGGGGGGGCAGAGCAGTACTTC. It encodes CSASWGGAEQYF.

This clonotype occurred many times. CDR3 bases: TGCAGTGCTAGGGGCCTCGGGGGAGCTTCGGATACGCAGTATTTT. This gives the protein CSARGLGGASDTQYF. The V gene is TRBV20-1, the J gene TRBJ2-3, with a tentative D call TRBD2 (6 bases). The V gene's germline CDR1 is DFQATT and CDR2 SNEGSKA (reference sequence). The V gene lost 3 bases and the J gene lost 6 bases, with 19 bases spanning the gap. The CDR3 is made up of 15 amino acids.

In this sample, this clonotype turned up a few times. The chain links TRBV5-1 to TRBJ2-7; 7 positions agree with TRBD2. Germline V gene lookup returns CDR1 SGHRS and CDR2 YFSETQ. The trim removed 5 bases at V and 5 bases at J, leaving 7 bases unmatched. There are 13 residues in the CDR3. The CDR3, as DNA: TGCGCCAGCAGATCCCAGCGGGAAAACGAGCAGTACTTC. This translates into CASRSQRENEQYF.

V and J are TRBV7-2 and TRBJ2-7; 9 nucleotides match TRBD1. This CDR3 is built from 18 residues. Germline loops: CDR1 SGHTA, CDR2 FQGNSA. J was trimmed by 6 bases and V by 4 bases; bases with no gene match: 19. CDR3 in amino acids: CASSSAAQGAVFLAEQYF. The CDR3 nucleotides are TGTGCCAGCAGCTCAGCGGCACAGGGGGCGGTTTTTCTGGCCGAGCAGTACTTC.

V usage is TRBV12-3 or TRBV12-4 and J usage is TRBJ2-7; D not resolved. The V end was cut by 3 bases, the J end by 2 bases, with 8 bases between. The CDR3 runs to 13 residues. CDR3 loop: CASSFRETYEQYF. The CDR3 bases are TGTGCCAGCAGTTTTAGGGAAACCTACGAGCAGTACTTC.

V gene TRBV3-1 combines with J gene TRBJ2-5; TRBD2 matches 8 bases. The CDR3 has 13 residues. Trimming removed 4 bases from V and 5 bases from J; junction bases left unmatched: 3. Germline V gives CDR1 LGHDT, CDR2 YNNKEL (reference sequence). The CDR3 sequence is CASSLRGAETQYF. CDR3 sequence (DNA): TGTGCCAGCAGCCTGCGGGGGGCGGAGACCCAGTACTTC.

This clonotype was counted at least ten times. The chain uses TRBV20-1 and TRBJ1-2; 9 bases are a match to TRBD1. There are 12 residues in the CDR3. Per the germline V gene, CDR1 is DFQATT and CDR2 is SNEGSKA (reference sequence). V lost 6 bases to trimming and J lost 6 bases; unmatched junction nucleotides: 5. In nucleotides, the CDR3 is TGCAGTGCCCGGACAGGGGTTCATGGCTACACCTTC. Its translation: CSARTGVHGYTF.

This clonotype was counted at least ten times. The chain links TRBV6-2 or TRBV6-3 to TRBJ2-1, with 7 bases aligning to TRBD2. This CDR3 spans 13 amino acids. The V segment lost 10 bases and the J segment 2 bases; nucleotides outside the gene matches: 5. Germline V gene data show CDR1 as MNHEY and CDR2 as SVGEGT. CDR3 DNA sequence: TGTGCCACGCGGGAGACCCCCTACAATGAGCAGTTCTTC. Translating it yields CATRETPYNEQFF.

This chain uses TRBV27 with TRBJ2-3, with D possibly matching TRBD2 (7 bases). CDR3 length: 14 residues. The V end lost 6 bases, the J end lost 1 base, and 11 bases lay between the germline ends. Per the germline V gene, CDR1 is MNHEY and CDR2 is SMNVEV (reference sequence). The CDR3: CASRAGHGTDTQYF. The CDR3 DNA sequence: TGTGCCAGCAGAGCGGGACACGGCACAGATACGCAGTATTTT.

This clonotype turned up a few times. This chain uses TRBV25-1 with TRBJ2-3; a weak D match, TRBD2 (7 bases). The CDR3 runs to 19 residues. The germline V gene has CDR1 MGHDK and CDR2 SYGVNS. Trimming cost V 2 bases and J 2 bases, with 23 bases left between them. The CDR3, as DNA: TGTGCCAGCAGTGAAGAAGGGGGGGCTAGCGGCATGGCCACAGATACGCAGTATTTT. It is translated as CASSEEGGASGMATDTQYF. Complete variable domain (other parts from reference TRBV25-1 and TRBJ2-3): EADIYQTPRYLVIGTGKKITLECSQTMGHDKMYWYQQDPGMELHLIHYSYGVNSTEKGDLSSESTVSRIRTEHFPLTLESARPSHTSQYLCASSEEGGASGMATDTQYFGPGTRLTVL.

This clonotype occurred a few times. The J gene is TRBJ2-1, the V gene TRBV6-2 or TRBV6-3; possibly TRBD2 for D (5 bases). The germline V gene encodes CDR1 MNHEY and CDR2 SVGEGT. The CDR3 spans 14 residues. Trimming removed 2 bases from V and 4 bases from J, with 9 bases in between. CDR3 loop: CASSYSGPYNEQFF. The DNA for the CDR3 is TGTGCCAGCAGTTACAGCGGACCTTACAATGAGCAGTTCTTC.